Presented here are 29 T cell receptor beta chains from one specimen sequenced in a study of shared clonotypes between healthy human individuals (dated by TCRdb to 2020 to 2022). Receptor amplification or capture employed the immunoSEQ multiplex PCR assay. TCRdb stores this immuneACCESS table with in-frame sequences only. Part of the clones is absent; in the studies checked, under half of the shortfall reflects unresolved V genes, and no reason is known for the rest. This sample holds around 1.9 million clones; about 92% were observed only once. Over 1.5% of the sample goes to the ten largest clones. CD8 naive samples were obtained by positive selection for CCR7 among CD45RO-negative cells, yielding a CD45RA+CCR7+ population from which TemRA cells were excluded. The sequenced sample consisted of naive CD8+ T cells from PBMCs. In the paper's terms, the cell subset or site label means: CD45RA+CCR7+. The origin of the receptors is a man younger than 30 in good health. Some clones in this sample may be carry-over from other donors' samples.

The chain employs TRBV9 and TRBJ2-3; D unresolved. Germline V gene sequence: CDR1 SGDLS, CDR2 YYNGEE. Trimming took off 0 bases at V and 4 bases at J, with 9 bases between the two ends. The CDR3 consists of 14 residues. The CDR3 reads CASSVAKRPDTQYF. The CDR3 nucleotides read TGTGCCAGCAGCGTAGCAAAACGCCCAGATACGCAGTATTTT.

The genes are TRBV5-6 and TRBJ1-2; D gene ambiguous. Trimming removed 0 bases at V and 8 bases at J, with 14 bases between. The CDR3 covers 14 residues. Germline V gene lookup returns CDR1 SGHDT and CDR2 YYEEEE. CDR3 sequence (DNA): TGTGCCAGCAGCTTGGGGGTGCCTGGCGAAGGCTACACCTTC. It translates to CASSLGVPGEGYTF.

This clone occurred once. This rearrangement joins TRBV27 to TRBJ1-2; D call uncertain. V gave up 5 bases and J gave up 7 bases, with 11 bases separating them. Germline values: CDR1 MNHEY, CDR2 SMNVEV (reference sequence). This CDR3 contains 12 residues. The CDR3 region is CASSPRGSGYTF. In DNA, the CDR3 is TGTGCCAGCAGTCCACGTGGTTCTGGCTACACCTTC.

Comment on this clone: Different DNA sequences within this sample yield the same CDR3. The chain is built from TRBV27 and TRBJ2-2; the match to TRBD2 covers 12 bases. The germline V gene has CDR1 MNHEY and CDR2 SMNVEV (reference sequence). The V and J ends lost 6 bases and 5 bases, in that order; junction bases with no gene match: 4. The CDR3 covers 15 residues. The CDR3 sequence is CASRLAGGRTGELFF. The CDR3 nucleotides are TGTGCCAGCAGGCTAGCGGGAGGGAGGACCGGGGAGCTGTTTTTT.

As to this clone: The sample contains more than one DNA sequence encoding this CDR3. The J gene is TRBJ2-7, the V gene TRBV9; the match to TRBD2 covers 13 bases. This CDR3 has 15 residues. Germline CDR1 SGDLS, CDR2 YYNGEE. V trimming: 4 bases; J trimming: 2 bases; junction bases outside the gene matches: 3. This CDR3 is CASSPGLAGAYEQYF. CDR3 nucleotides: TGTGCCAGCAGCCCCGGACTAGCGGGGGCCTACGAGCAGTACTTC.

The chain has TRBV7-6 and TRBJ2-7; TRBD1 matches at 12 bases. V lost 2 bases and J lost 1; bases outside the gene matches: 15. Germline CDR1 reads SGHVS; CDR2 reads FNYEAQ. This CDR3 is 20 amino acids long. The CDR3 protein is CASSLFSGEGQGAESYEQYF. CDR3 DNA sequence: TGTGCCAGCAGCTTATTTTCCGGGGAGGGACAGGGGGCCGAGTCCTACGAGCAGTACTTC. The variable domain in full, with the rest retrieved from reference TRBV7-6 and TRBJ2-7, is GAGVSQSPRYKVTKRGQDVALRCDPISGHVSLYWYRQALGQGPEFLTYFNYEAQQDKSGLPNDRFSAERPEGSISTLTIQRTEQRDSAMYRCASSLFSGEGQGAESYEQYFGPGTRLTVT.

The J gene is TRBJ2-7, the V gene TRBV5-4; possibly TRBD1 or TRBD2 for D (6 bases each). Trimming shortened V by 1 base and J by 2 bases, and 25 bases separated the two germline ends. The CDR3 extends over 19 amino acids. Germline V gene data show CDR1 as SGHNT and CDR2 as YYREEE (reference sequence). The CDR3 bases are TGTGCCAGCAGCTTGTTAGTTCTTAGGGGGGTATCAGTCCCCTACGAGCAGTACTTC. Protein sequence: CASSLLVLRGVSVPYEQYF.

V is TRBV4-2 and J is TRBJ2-1; 12 nucleotides agree with TRBD2. The germline gives CDR1 LGHNA, CDR2 YNFKEQ. CDR3 length equals 18 residues. V lost 1 base and J lost 10; bases outside the gene matches: 14. The CDR3 loop is CASSQGLAGVLAVSEQFF. CDR3 DNA sequence: TGTGCCAGCAGCCAAGGACTAGCGGGAGTTCTCGCCGTCAGCGAGCAGTTCTTC.

The rearrangement joins TRBV10-3 to TRBJ2-7; D not certain. The V gene lost 0 bases and the J gene lost 2 bases, with 8 bases spanning the gap. Germline V CDR1 and CDR2: ENHRY, SYGVKD. There are 14 residues in the CDR3. CDR3: CAISESRPPYEQYF. The DNA for the CDR3 is TGTGCCATCAGTGAGTCCAGGCCTCCCTACGAGCAGTACTTC.

The rearrangement uses TRBV6-1 and TRBJ2-7; 9 bases match TRBD2. CDR3 length: 14 amino acids. Germline CDR1 reads MNHNS; CDR2 reads SASEGT. V dropped 3 bases and J dropped 6; count of bases not matched to a gene: 6. The CDR3 coding sequence is TGTGCCAGCAGTGAGGGCGGGAGGGCCACCGAGCAGTACTTC. Translating it yields CASSEGGRATEQYF.

V and J are TRBV10-3 and TRBJ2-7, with TRBD2 matching over 8 bases. In germline, CDR1 is ENHRY, CDR2 SYGVKD. Unmatched junction bases numbered 4, after V lost 3 bases and J lost 3 bases. CDR3 length equals 14 residues. CDR3: CAISELAESYEQYF. CDR3 nucleotide sequence: TGTGCCATCAGTGAACTAGCGGAGAGCTACGAGCAGTACTTC.

J is TRBJ2-5 and V is TRBV9; 8 bases align to TRBD2. Germline CDR1 and CDR2: SGDLS and YYNGEE. This CDR3 is built from 18 residues. V dropped 4 bases and J dropped 3; count of bases not matched to a gene: 17. The CDR3 region is CASSHPGGISGDKETQYF. As DNA, the CDR3 is TGTGCCAGCAGCCACCCCGGCGGTATTAGCGGGGATAAAGAGACCCAGTACTTC. Supplemented by reference TRBV9 and TRBJ2-5, the full variable domain reads DSGVTQTPKHLITATGQRVTLRCSPRSGDLSVYWYQQSLDQGLQFLIQYYNGEERAKGNILERFSAQQFPDLHSELNLSSLELGDSALYFCASSHPGGISGDKETQYFGPGTRLLVL.

The rearrangement links TRBV27 to TRBJ2-5; 13 bases are a match to TRBD2. CDR1 MNHEY and CDR2 SMNVEV come from the germline V gene (reference sequence). The CDR3 loop spans 15 amino acids. With 7 bases clipped from V and 2 bases from J, the junction kept 4 bases outside the gene matches. The CDR3 reads CASTPGLAGQETQYF. The CDR3 DNA sequence: TGTGCCAGCACTCCGGGACTAGCGGGACAAGAGACCCAGTACTTC.

In this sample, this clone turned up once. The chain has TRBV5-5 and TRBJ1-1; D is undetermined. Germline CDR1 is SGHKS and CDR2 is YYEKEE (reference sequence). The CDR3 contains 15 residues. V lost 1 base and J lost 0, with 10 bases in between. Written as DNA, the CDR3 is TGTGCCAGCAGCTTGTCCCAGTTAATGAACACTGAAGCTTTCTTT. Translating gives CASSLSQLMNTEAFF.

The chain carries TRBV19 and TRBJ2-3, with TRBD1 identical over 8 bases. CDR3 length: 15 amino acids. Per germline, CDR1 LNHDA and CDR2 SQIVND (reference sequence). The junction had 7 bases not matched to a gene; V was cut back by 4 bases and J by 4 bases. The CDR3 DNA follows: TGTGCCAGTAGTACCCGGACAGGGCGGGCAGATACGCAGTATTTT. Translation: CASSTRTGRADTQYF.

CDR3 coding DNA: TGTGCCAGCAGCAGCCTCGGGGCGGGAACCTACGAGCAGTACTTC. The encoded protein is CASSSLGAGTYEQYF. The gene calls are TRBV7-8 and TRBJ2-7, with D perhaps TRBD2 (6 bases). V lost 5 bases and J lost 2, with 16 bases in between. Germline CDR1 and CDR2: SGHVS and FQNEAQ. The CDR3 runs 15 residues.

In DNA, the CDR3 is TGCGCCAGCAGCCCCTCCCTAACCCCCTACGAGCAGTACTTC. It encodes CASSPSLTPYEQYF. The chain recombines TRBV4-1 with TRBJ2-7; D gene ambiguous. Trimming removed 4 bases from V and 2 bases from J, with 12 bases in between. Germline V gene sequence: CDR1 MGHRA, CDR2 YSYEKL. The CDR3 consists of 14 residues.

The chain uses TRBV19 and TRBJ2-1; D possibly corresponds to TRBD2 (6 bases). With 3 bases removed from V and 6 bases from J, the gap between germline ends came to 15 bases. The CDR3 length is 15 residues. In germline, CDR1 is LNHDA, CDR2 SQIVND (reference sequence). The CDR3: CASSIISGWGNEQFF. The CDR3 DNA reads TGTGCCAGTAGTATCATAAGCGGGTGGGGCAATGAGCAGTTCTTC.

In this sample, this clone turned up once. V is TRBV21-1 and J is TRBJ2-7. TRBV21-1 is a pseudogene. This CDR3 is 20 amino acids long. This CDR3 is CASSKAGGTDPRSLSYEQYF. CDR3 nucleotides: TGTGCCAGCAGCAAAGCGGGAGGGACAGACCCGCGATCCCTTTCCTACGAGCAGTACTTC.

The rearrangement joins TRBV14 to TRBJ1-2; D is unclear. The length of the CDR3 is 12 residues. Trimming left V 2 bases short and J 2 bases short, with 3 bases between. The germline gives CDR1 SGHDN, CDR2 FVKESK. The CDR3 is CASSQTNYGYTF. The CDR3 region has the DNA TGTGCCAGCAGCCAAACGAACTATGGCTACACCTTC.

The genes are TRBV7-6 and TRBJ1-2; D might be TRBD1 (6 bases). This CDR3 spans 14 amino acids. Deletions cut 5 bases from V and 6 bases from J, with 16 bases between. From germline, CDR1 is SGHVS and CDR2 FNYEAQ. DNA for the CDR3: TGTGCCAGCAGCCCTAGGGACAATTCGGATGGCTACACCTTC. This sequence encodes CASSPRDNSDGYTF.

For this clone: Germline and junction disagree at one end, which may indicate a read error. The rearrangement links TRBV5-1 to TRBJ1-1; a possible D gene is TRBD1 (6 bases). The CDR3 covers 13 residues. In germline, CDR1 is SGHRS, CDR2 YFSETQ. CDR3 region: CASGLEGDTEAFF. In DNA, the CDR3 is TGCGCCAGCGGCTTGGAGGGGGACACTGAAGCTTTCTTT.

The gene calls are TRBV2 and TRBJ2-6; TRBD2 is a possible D gene (6 bases). V was clipped by 8 bases and J by 0 bases, with 20 bases between them. The CDR3 sequence is 18 residues long. Germline V gene data show CDR1 as SNHLY and CDR2 as FYNNEI. Here the CDR3 DNA reads TGTGCCAGCGCCGGCCGGGGTGCGGGGTACTCTGGGGCCAACGTCCTGACTTTC. This translates into CASAGRGAGYSGANVLTF.

V usage is TRBV13 and J usage is TRBJ2-3; tentatively, D is TRBD1 (5 bases). The ends were cut back, 2 bases at V and 5 bases at J, with 14 bases in the middle. This CDR3 contains 15 residues. Germline V gene data show CDR1 as PRHDT and CDR2 as FYEKMQ (reference sequence). The CDR3 sequence: CASSLSYRQEDTQYF. The CDR3 bases are TGTGCCAGCAGCTTATCTTACAGGCAGGAAGATACGCAGTATTTT. Full variable domain (remainder filled in from reference TRBV13 and TRBJ2-3): AAGVIQSPRHLIKEKRETATLKCYPIPRHDTVYWYQQGPGQDPQFLISFYEKMQSDKGSIPDRFSAQQFSDYHSELNMSSLELGDSALYFCASSLSYRQEDTQYFGPGTRLTVL.

Note on this clone: The same CDR3 can be traced to other DNA sequences in this sample. The rearrangement links TRBV7-9 to TRBJ2-7; 7 bases are a match to TRBD1. Unmatched junction bases numbered 3, after V lost 4 bases and J lost 3 bases. The CDR3 extends over 13 amino acids. CDR1 and CDR2 from the germline V gene are SEHNR and FQNEAQ (reference sequence). CDR3 nucleotide sequence: TGTGCCAGCAGCTCGGGACAGAACTACGAGCAGTACTTC. Protein product: CASSSGQNYEQYF.

This clone has just one count. The V and J genes are TRBV4-1 and TRBJ1-5; possible D gene TRBD1, 5 bases. The CDR3 is 13 amino acids. CDR1 and CDR2 (germline): MGHRA, YSYEKL. V was trimmed by 3 bases and J by 5 bases, leaving 8 bases between them. CDR3 residues: CASSQSGHQPQHF. As DNA, the CDR3 is TGCGCCAGCAGCCAGTCGGGGCATCAGCCCCAGCATTTT.

This clone has a single count. The CDR3 DNA sequence: TGTGCCAGCAGCCCGCGGACGAAGGACGAGCAGTACTTC. It is translated as CASSPRTKDEQYF. The genes are TRBV11-2 and TRBJ2-7; D call uncertain. Per the germline V gene, CDR1 is SGHAT and CDR2 is FQNNGV. V was trimmed by 5 bases and J by 5 bases, leaving 13 bases between them. This CDR3 has 13 residues. Together with reference TRBV11-2 and TRBJ2-7, the CDR3 gives the full variable domain: EAGVAQSPRYKIIEKRQSVAFWCNPISGHATLYWYQQILGQGPKLLIQFQNNGVVDDSQLPKDRFSAERLKGVDSTLKIQPAKLEDSAVYLCASSPRTKDEQYFGPGTRLTVT.

The chain joins TRBV7-6 to TRBJ2-1; D is unclear. CDR1 and CDR2 from the germline V gene are SGHVS and FNYEAQ. The CDR3 is made up of 12 amino acids. Trimming cost V 1 base and J 8 bases, with 6 bases left between them. The CDR3 loop is CASSLVGHEQFF. In DNA form, the CDR3 reads TGTGCCAGCAGCTTAGTCGGTCATGAGCAGTTCTTC.

This rearrangement joins TRBV4-3 to TRBJ2-2; 7 bases fit TRBD1. The junction had 4 bases not matched to a gene; V was cut back by 3 bases and J by 6 bases. The CDR3 consists of 14 residues. Germline-derived CDR1 and CDR2 are LGHNA and YSLEER. CDR3 sequence (DNA): TGCGCCAGCAGCCAGAACAGGGGCCCCGGGGAGCTGTTTTTT. Its protein is CASSQNRGPGELFF.